This T cell receptor beta chain was found in a study of tumor-infiltrating lymphocytes in localized non-small cell lung cancer. Across the study: From each patient, both tumor and uninvolved lung, non-adjacent to tumor, were sampled. Regarding the study as a whole: Tumors had more T cell infiltration than uninvolved lung, per TCRbeta sequencing and CD3 counts. Available tissue quantity limited TCR sequencing to a patient subset.

Comment on this clone: The antigen is not known.

The CDR3 is 17 amino acids. V dropped 3 bases and J dropped 0; count of bases not matched to a gene: 6. Germline values: CDR1 LGHNA, CDR2 YNFKEQ. Sequencing was performed with immunoSEQ multiplex PCR; in TCRdb, only in-frame clones are kept and a portion is missing. The top ten clones hold 6.5% of a sample with fewer than 20,000 clones, more than 60% of them seen once. Sequencing was carried out using lung tumor tissue. J is TRBJ2-7 and V is TRBV4-2; 12 bases map to TRBD2. The TCR originated in a human donor with non-small cell lung cancer. CDR3 nucleotide sequence: TGTGCCAGCAGCCAGGGGACTAGCGGGTCTAGCTCCTACGAGCAGTACTTC. It is translated as CASSQGTSGSSSYEQYF.